This TCR beta chain was documented in a study of blood T cells in healthy people across ages (dated by TCRdb to about 2015). For the wider study: In model experiments, template switching captured about one uniquely barcoded TCR beta cDNA molecule for every two T cells. Using deep sequencing normalized with unique cDNA molecular identifiers, the study measured how TCR beta repertoire diversity changes with age. For two donors (one aged 18 to 30 and one aged 80 or older), the study analyzed two additional independent replicas of 1 million unique cDNA reads from the same blood draw. Four age groups were formed from the donors: young (average about 17 years), middle-aged (around 40), aged (about 62) and long-lived (around 80). To avoid experimental bias, donors of different ages were distributed randomly across sequencing lanes. Overall results and qualifications from the work: Conclusive comparison of naive and antigen-experienced compartments was prevented by the profiling of bulk unsorted PBMCs. As age increased, observed TCR beta diversity per million T cells dropped in a roughly linear way, and a significant reduction was already evident by age roughly 36. The CMV infection status of donors was not known, potentially confounding age-related changes in expanded clonotypes. The percentage of naive T cells measured by flow cytometry correlated strongly with observed TCR beta diversity. Compared with the aged group, the long-lived group had more naive CD4+ T cells, fewer expanded clones and increased TCR diversity, a pattern suggesting age selection. Estimates of total diversity based on one million sequenced T cells were regarded as lower bounds and as underestimates.

The CDR3 has 15 amino acids, counting the end cysteine and phenylalanine. This entry keeps only the CDR3 DNA: 45 bases, framed from base 1. V trim: 1 base; J trim: 7 bases; unmatched bases: 6. The method was 5' RACE. Sequencer: Illumina HiSeq 2500. A second PCR of roughly 7 to 12 cycles was run with a J-beta primer mix and a sample-barcoded 5' primer. A unique molecular identifier was introduced onto each TCR beta cDNA molecule by a template-switch 5' adaptor carrying 12 random nucleotides. Each sample yielded at least 3 million CDR3-containing paired-end reads. The Mint cDNA synthesis kit, primed by a TRBC-specific oligonucleotide, was used to synthesize first-strand cDNA from all RNA. Following uracil-DNA glycosylase treatment, all cDNA underwent a first 18-cycle PCR with the universal primers M1SS and BC2_uni_R. In the source study's methods: Each sample was normalized by randomly selecting 1 million high-quality reads, each carrying a distinct molecular identifier. Reads with shared molecular identifiers were discarded instead of being binned into consensus sequences. MiTCR, with a Q25 quality threshold and the strictest error-elimination algorithm, was used for CDR3 identification, clonotype clustering and error correction. Lower-bound total TCR beta diversity was estimated with a nonparametric unseen species model using Euler transformation. Through fastp at Q25 and MiXCR, TCRdb rebuilt clones from the public reads, retaining in-frame beta chains. Identical CDR3 proteins give one entry, which carries the most common genes and DNA. The V and J calls shown here were made by TCRdb, not taken from the authors' results. The table for this sample lists hundreds of thousands of distinct CDR3 sequences; roughly 49% of them were counted only once. Jointly, the top ten make up about 32% of the sample.

Comment on this clonotype: The antigen it recognizes is unknown. Within one base of it there is no much larger clone, and no base qualities were kept.

Systemically healthy Caucasian individuals from Russia, 39 in total and aged roughly 6 to 95 years, were included as donors. Around 9.7 milliliters of peripheral blood were collected from each donor into EDTA-treated Vacutainer tubes. Ficoll-Paque density-gradient centrifugation was used to isolate PBMCs, with at least 6 million per sample. Trizol reagent was used to extract total RNA from PBMCs, with at least 6 micrograms per sample. For every donor, an aliquot of PBMCs went through flow cytometry to measure the percentages of naive CD45RAhigh/CD27high T cells. The chain is encoded by TRBV12-3 or TRBV12-4 joined to TRBJ2-3; 9 middle bases align to TRBD2. Sequences were obtained from blood. The sequence came from a woman aged 55-70 years in good health. At the DNA level, the sequence is TGTGCCAGCAGTTTAGGTAGCGGGAGAGCCCATACGCAGTATTTT. It encodes CASSLGSGRAHTQYF.